The 31 T cell receptor beta chains presented below share a single source sample, sequenced in a study of T cell repertoires in cytomegalovirus infection. What these receptors recognize is not known. TCRdb ran MiXCR on the reads and lists one entry per CDR3 protein. The sample yields about half a million distinct CDR3 sequences, about 33% seen once. Sequencing was performed on cultured PBMCs, taken from culture after CMV antigen stimulation. The receptors derive from a human donor in good health (CMV status not recorded). Some clones in this sample may be carry-over from other donors' samples.

The genes are TRBV6-4 and TRBJ2-2; D call uncertain. Per the germline V gene, CDR1 is MRHNA and CDR2 is SNTAGT. The CDR3 loop spans 15 amino acids. V was shortened by 3 bases and J by 1 base, with 9 bases between the two germline ends. The CDR3 is CASSEEPRNTGELFF. The DNA of the CDR3 is TGTGCCAGCAGTGAGGAACCTAGGAACACCGGGGAGCTGTTTTTT.

The chain has TRBV27 and TRBJ2-7; D is undetermined. CDR1 MNHEY and CDR2 SMNVEV come from the germline V gene (reference sequence). The CDR3 sequence is 14 residues long. V lost 3 bases, J lost 2 bases, and 11 bases lay in between. CDR3 nucleotides: TGTGCCAGCAGTTTTTCCTCAAGCGCCTACGAGCAGTACTTC. Translated, it gives CASSFSSSAYEQYF.

The rearrangement joins TRBV11-3 to TRBJ2-3; 8 bases are shared with TRBD1. The V segment lost 3 bases and the J segment 5 bases; nucleotides outside the gene matches: 4. The germline gives CDR1 SGHNT, CDR2 YENEEA. The CDR3 is made up of 14 amino acids. The CDR3 nucleotides read TGTGCCAGCAGCTTTACCGGGACAGGAGATACGCAGTATTTT. Translated, it gives CASSFTGTGDTQYF.

CDR3 nucleotides: TGTGCCAGCAGCTCCTTATTTGGGGTTAACTCTGGAAACACCATATATTTT. This gives the protein CASSSLFGVNSGNTIYF. The chain uses TRBV7-2 and TRBJ1-3, with D unresolved. CDR1 is SGHTA, CDR2 FQGNSA, per germline. The CDR3 contains 17 residues. V was cut by 4 bases and J by 0 bases, with 16 bases left in between.

V and J are TRBV7-6 and TRBJ1-5; tentative D call: TRBD1 (5 bases). In germline, CDR1 is SGHVS, CDR2 FNYEAQ. CDR3 length equals 13 residues. V was trimmed by 5 bases and J by 10 bases, leaving 15 bases between them. CDR3 coding DNA: TGTGCCAGCAGCGAAGATCGGGGCCGTCCCCAGCATTTT. It yields the protein CASSEDRGRPQHF.

The J gene is TRBJ2-6, the V gene TRBV6-5; D perhaps matches TRBD2 (5 bases). The CDR3 runs to 16 residues. Germline-derived CDR1 and CDR2 are MNHEY and SVGAGI. The V end lost 10 bases, the J end lost 4 bases, and 20 bases lay between the germline ends. CDR3 sequence: CATLPGIYAGANVLTF. CDR3 DNA: TGTGCCACCCTTCCCGGGATTTACGCGGGGGCCAACGTCCTGACTTTC.

This clonotype has at least ten counts. V and J are TRBV11-2 and TRBJ1-1; D is unclear. The CDR3 length is 13 residues. Germline V gene sequence: CDR1 SGHAT, CDR2 FQNNGV. Trimming removed 6 bases at V and 1 base at J, with 9 bases between. Here the CDR3 reads CASSPESNTEAFF. In nucleotides, the CDR3 is TGTGCCAGCAGTCCAGAGTCGAACACTGAAGCTTTCTTT.

This chain joins TRBV20-1 and TRBJ2-1, with 10 bases aligning to TRBD2. Germline CDR1 and CDR2: DFQATT and SNEGSKA (reference sequence). Germline trimming cut 5 bases from V and 3 bases from J; bases unmatched to any gene: 19. There are 19 residues in the CDR3. The CDR3 spells CSAPTGASSGSWGYNEQFF. CDR3 in DNA: TGCAGTGCTCCCACGGGCGCGTCTAGCGGGAGTTGGGGCTACAATGAGCAGTTCTTC.

This chain uses TRBV7-8 with TRBJ2-3; 7 bases agree with TRBD2. Germline CDR1 is SGHVS and CDR2 is FQNEAQ. The junction had 14 bases not matched to a gene; V was cut back by 5 bases and J by 9 bases. There are 15 residues in the CDR3. The CDR3 sequence is CASSPPQAGERTQYF. CDR3 sequence (DNA): TGTGCCAGCAGCCCCCCCCAGGCGGGAGAACGGACGCAGTATTTT.

In its sample, this clonotype was seen a few times. The chain couples TRBV7-9 to TRBJ2-7, with a possible D match to TRBD1 (5 bases). The ends were cut back, 5 bases at V and 7 bases at J, with 21 bases in the middle. The CDR3 loop spans 15 amino acids. Per the germline V gene, CDR1 is SEHNR and CDR2 is FQNEAQ (reference sequence). CDR3 DNA: TGTGCCAGCAGCCCACGACAGCCAGGTAATCGAGAGCAGTACTTC. It specifies CASSPRQPGNREQYF. Based on the CDR3 plus reference TRBV7-9 and TRBJ2-7, the full variable domain is DTGVSQNPRHKITKRGQNVTFRCDPISEHNRLYWYRQTLGQGPEFLTYFQNEAQLEKSRLLSDRFSAERPKGSFSTLEIQRTEQGDSAMYLCASSPRQPGNREQYFGPGTRLTVT.

This clonotype appeared many times. This chain uses TRBV7-2 with TRBJ2-1; tentative D call: TRBD2 (7 bases). The CDR3 runs 14 residues. Germline CDR1 is SGHTA and CDR2 is FQGNSA. The V end lost 5 bases, the J end lost 2 bases, and 10 bases lay between the germline ends. Here the CDR3 DNA reads TGTGCCAGCAGCGGGAGGGGGACCTACAATGAGCAGTTCTTC. It codes for CASSGRGTYNEQFF. Using reference TRBV7-2 and TRBJ2-1 for the parts outside the CDR3, the full variable domain is GAGVSQSPSNKVTEKGKDVELRCDPISGHTALYWYRQSLGQGLEFLIYFQGNSAPDKSGLPSDRFSAERTGGSVSTLTIQRTQQEDSAVYLCASSGRGTYNEQFFGPGTRLTVL.

This clonotype has a handful of counts. The V gene is TRBV27, the J gene TRBJ1-1; tentative D call: TRBD1 (6 bases). Per the germline V gene, CDR1 is MNHEY and CDR2 is SMNVEV (reference sequence). This CDR3 spans 16 amino acids. Trimming took 3 bases from V and 0 from J, leaving 14 bases between them. The CDR3 sequence: CASSFGGAGVNTEAFF. Written as DNA, the CDR3 is TGTGCCAGCAGTTTCGGGGGGGCCGGGGTGAACACTGAAGCTTTCTTT.

The rearrangement joins TRBV6-1 to TRBJ2-1; TRBD2 aligns across 7 bases. The CDR3 has 17 residues. Germline CDR1 reads MNHNS; CDR2 reads SASEGT. The trim removed 6 bases at V and 0 bases at J, leaving 11 bases unmatched. The CDR3 DNA follows: TGTGCCAGCAGGATGAGAGCGGGACTAAGCTCCTACAATGAGCAGTTCTTC. It encodes CASRMRAGLSSYNEQFF.

The chain couples TRBV12-3 or TRBV12-4 to TRBJ1-2; tentative D call: TRBD1 (5 bases). This CDR3 comprises 14 residues. V lost 5 bases to trimming and J lost 0 bases, with 10 bases between them. The CDR3 here is CASSPGRANYGYTF. CDR3 nucleotides: TGTGCCAGCAGTCCGGGGCGGGCTAACTATGGCTACACCTTC.

The rearrangement links TRBV20-1 to TRBJ2-7; TRBD1 is a possible D gene (5 bases). Trimming removed 3 bases from V and 6 bases from J, with 15 bases in between. The CDR3 runs to 13 residues. CDR1 and CDR2 from the germline V gene are DFQATT and SNEGSKA (reference sequence). The CDR3 DNA reads TGCAGTGCTAGGAGTTGGGGCCCACCCGAGCAGTACTTC. Protein: CSARSWGPPEQYF.

This clonotype appeared many times. V usage is TRBV7-2 and J usage is TRBJ2-6; D is ambiguous. The V and J ends lost 8 bases and 0 bases respectively, with 8 bases between them. The germline V gene has CDR1 SGHTA and CDR2 FQGNSA. This CDR3 comprises 14 residues. The CDR3 is CASGRSSGANVLTF. Here the CDR3 DNA reads TGTGCCAGCGGCCGAAGCTCTGGGGCCAACGTCCTGACTTTC.

The CDR3 here is CASSLAQGATEKLFF. In DNA form, the CDR3 reads TGTGCCAGCAGCTTAGCGCAGGGGGCTACCGAAAAACTGTTTTTT. This chain joins TRBV7-2 and TRBJ1-4; 8 bases are shared with TRBD1. With V trimmed by 0 bases and J by 8 bases, 5 bases remained unmatched. CDR1 and CDR2 (germline): SGHTA, FQGNSA. This CDR3 is 15 amino acids long. The whole variable domain, filled in from reference TRBV7-2 and TRBJ1-4, reads GAGVSQSPSNKVTEKGKDVELRCDPISGHTALYWYRQSLGQGLEFLIYFQGNSAPDKSGLPSDRFSAERTGGSVSTLTIQRTQQEDSAVYLCASSLAQGATEKLFFGSGTQLSVL.

The rearrangement links TRBV27 to TRBJ2-6; D is perhaps TRBD2 (6 bases). Germline lookup yields CDR1 MNHEY and CDR2 SMNVEV (reference sequence). This CDR3 spans 14 amino acids. Trimming left V 6 bases short and J 4 bases short, with 10 bases between. The CDR3 DNA reads TGTGCCAGCAGCCGGGCGGGAGGGGCCAACGTCCTGACTTTC. This translates into CASSRAGGANVLTF.

The chain couples TRBV20-1 to TRBJ2-5, with 8 positions matching TRBD2. The CDR3 is made up of 14 amino acids. Germline V gene sequence: CDR1 DFQATT, CDR2 SNEGSKA (reference sequence). Trimming took 5 bases from V and 2 from J; bases not matched to a gene: 7. The chain's CDR3 is CSAPLAGFQETQYF. The CDR3 DNA sequence: TGCAGTGCTCCATTAGCGGGATTTCAAGAGACCCAGTACTTC.

V usage is TRBV19 and J usage is TRBJ1-5; 7 nucleotides line up with TRBD1. CDR3 length equals 14 residues. Germline CDR1 is LNHDA and CDR2 is SQIVND (reference sequence). J lost 3 bases, V lost 10 bases, and 9 bases had no gene match. The CDR3 region has the DNA TGTGCCACCACGACAGGGCGGGACAATCAGCCCCAGCATTTT. This translates into CATTTGRDNQPQHF.

This clonotype has just one count. The CDR3, as DNA: TGCAGTGCTAGAGAAGGGGGCAATCAGCCCCAGCATTTT. Protein sequence: CSAREGGNQPQHF. The gene calls are TRBV20-1 and TRBJ1-5; TRBD1 is a possible D gene (5 bases). The CDR3 consists of 13 residues. Germline assignment: CDR1 DFQATT and CDR2 SNEGSKA (reference sequence). V lost 0 bases, J lost 2 bases, and 5 bases lay in between.

A few counts support this clonotype. The chain couples TRBV4-2 to TRBJ2-1, with 13 nucleotides matching TRBD2. V shed 2 bases and J 7 bases; nucleotides not matched to a gene: 11. Germline CDR1 is LGHNA and CDR2 is YNFKEQ. This CDR3 contains 18 residues. Written as DNA, the CDR3 is TGTGCCAGCAGCCAAACTCCCCCGGGACTAGCGGGAACGAATGAGCAGTTCTTC. Translating gives CASSQTPPGLAGTNEQFF.

The chain recombines TRBV6-6 with TRBJ2-6, with D unresolved. The CDR3 has 15 residues. The V gene's germline CDR1 is MNHNY and CDR2 SVGAGI (reference sequence). Trimming took 7 bases from V and 0 from J, leaving 10 bases between them. The CDR3 DNA reads as TGTGCCAGCATGGCGGCCCTCTCTGGGGCCAACGTCCTGACTTTC. Translated, it gives CASMAALSGANVLTF.

V and J are TRBV6-5 and TRBJ2-2; no clear D. The CDR3 is made up of 16 amino acids. V was clipped by 5 bases and J by 1 base, with 14 bases between them. CDR1 MNHEY and CDR2 SVGAGI come from the germline V gene. This chain's CDR3 is CASSPDGRLNTGELFF. As DNA, the CDR3 is TGTGCCAGCAGTCCCGACGGACGGCTGAACACCGGGGAGCTGTTTTTT.

The V gene is TRBV7-2, the J gene TRBJ2-1; TRBD2 agrees at 9 bases. The germline V gene encodes CDR1 SGHTA and CDR2 FQGNSA. This CDR3 comprises 16 residues. The V segment lost 2 bases and the J segment 7 bases; nucleotides outside the gene matches: 9. The CDR3 DNA is TGTGCCAGCAGCTTAAATCGGCTAGCGGGACTGAATGAGCAGTTCTTC. Translated: CASSLNRLAGLNEQFF.

The chain carries TRBV6-6 and TRBJ2-3, with D unclear. Trimming took 0 bases from V and 4 from J, leaving 20 bases between them. CDR1 and CDR2 from the germline V gene are MNHNY and SVGAGI (reference sequence). The CDR3 covers 18 residues. This CDR3 is CASSYSRSLLTSPDTQYF. In DNA, the CDR3 is TGTGCCAGCAGTTACTCGAGATCTCTTCTAACGTCCCCAGATACGCAGTATTTT.

The rearrangement links TRBV19 to TRBJ1-2; TRBD1 agrees at 8 bases. The trim removed 3 bases at V and 6 bases at J, leaving 6 bases unmatched. Germline CDR1 reads LNHDA; CDR2 reads SQIVND (reference sequence). The CDR3 covers 14 residues. The CDR3 protein is CASSIGQGYDGYTF. The CDR3 nucleotides read TGTGCCAGTAGTATCGGACAGGGTTACGATGGCTACACCTTC.

V usage is TRBV7-9 and J usage is TRBJ1-5, with D perhaps matching TRBD1 (6 bases). The V end lost 5 bases, the J end lost 4 bases, and 12 bases lay between the germline ends. CDR3 size: 14 residues. The V gene's germline CDR1 is SEHNR and CDR2 FQNEAQ (reference sequence). CDR3 bases: TGTGCCAGCAGCCCCGGGACAAAGAATCAGCCCCAGCATTTT. It codes for CASSPGTKNQPQHF.

V usage is TRBV7-6 and J usage is TRBJ2-7; unclear D gene. Germline CDR1 SGHVS, CDR2 FNYEAQ. Trimming pared 1 base from V and 0 bases from J, leaving 10 bases between. CDR3 length: 15 residues. The CDR3 protein is CASSLGSVSSYEQYF. The CDR3 nucleotides are TGTGCCAGCAGCTTAGGGAGCGTATCCTCCTACGAGCAGTACTTC.

The chain carries TRBV29-1 and TRBJ2-7; TRBD2 matches at 13 bases. The germline V gene has CDR1 SQVTM and CDR2 ANQGSEA. This CDR3 is built from 13 residues. V lost 7 bases to trimming and J lost 5 bases; unmatched junction nucleotides: 5. The chain's CDR3 is CSGGLAGNHEQYF. CDR3 in DNA: TGCAGCGGGGGACTAGCGGGAAACCACGAGCAGTACTTC.

The chain has TRBV19 and TRBJ1-2; 7 positions agree with TRBD1. Germline lookup yields CDR1 LNHDA and CDR2 SQIVND (reference sequence). CDR3 length: 12 residues. With V trimmed by 8 bases and J by 1 base, 1 base remained unmatched. This chain's CDR3 is CASGDSNYGYTF. For the CDR3, the DNA is TGTGCCAGTGGGGACAGTAACTATGGCTACACCTTC.